The 21 T cell receptor beta chains listed next were all sequenced from one sample in a study of T-cell reconstitution after alpha-beta-depleted transplantation in children. Library preparation (for TCRbeta) was performed with unique molecular identifiers. One entry per CDR3 protein results from TCRdb running MiXCR on the PCR reads. The profile covers about 270,000 distinct CDR3 sequences, with nearly 10% appearing a single time and 10% taken by the ten largest. The input for sequencing was PBMCs from the stem cell graft donor, taken from the stem cell graft. These receptors originate from a human donor who donated a stem cell graft to a child with SCID.

The chain recombines TRBV9 with TRBJ1-2; D may be TRBD1 (6 bases). Deletions cut 0 bases from V and 3 bases from J, with 12 bases between. CDR1 is SGDLS and CDR2 is YYNGEE in the germline V gene. The CDR3 sequence is 15 residues long. CDR3 nucleotides: TGTGCCAGCAGCGTAGAGACAGGTTCGGACTATGGCTACACCTTC. As protein: CASSVETGSDYGYTF.

This clonotype appeared a few times. The chain links TRBV20-1 to TRBJ2-3; D unclear. V gave up 2 bases and J gave up 1 base, with 7 bases separating them. The V gene's germline CDR1 is DFQATT and CDR2 SNEGSKA (reference sequence). The CDR3 runs to 13 residues. The CDR3 DNA follows: TGCAGTGCTAGATTTCATGGCACAGATACGCAGTATTTT. Amino acids: CSARFHGTDTQYF.

J is TRBJ2-7 and V is TRBV5-1; tentatively, D is TRBD2 (6 bases). Germline V gives CDR1 SGHRS, CDR2 YFSETQ. The CDR3 loop spans 14 amino acids. Deletions cut 4 bases from V and 3 bases from J, with 14 bases between. The CDR3 reads CASSEGGSGYEQYF. The CDR3 coding sequence is TGCGCCAGCAGCGAGGGTGGTAGCGGCTACGAGCAGTACTTC. Full variable domain (missing parts from reference TRBV5-1 and TRBJ2-7): KAGVTQTPRYLIKTRGQQVTLSCSPISGHRSVSWYQQTPGQGLQFLFEYFSETQRNKGNFPGRFSGRQFSNSRSEMNVSTLELGDSALYLCASSEGGSGYEQYFGPGTRLTVT.

This clonotype showed up just a few times. The chain employs TRBV5-1 and TRBJ2-5, with TRBD1 matching over 8 bases. The V gene's germline CDR1 is SGHRS and CDR2 YFSETQ. J was trimmed by 5 bases and V by 4 bases; bases with no gene match: 7. The CDR3 covers 14 residues. CDR3: CASSRDRSWETQYF. The DNA for the CDR3 is TGCGCCAGCAGCAGGGACAGGTCTTGGGAGACCCAGTACTTC.

This clonotype was seen a few times. The chain has TRBV12-3 or TRBV12-4 and TRBJ2-1, with 7 positions matching TRBD2. Losses at the gene ends were 6 bases for V and 3 bases for J; bases not matched to a gene: 2. The CDR3 is made up of 13 amino acids. The CDR3 here is CASSIAGYNEQFF. CDR3 in DNA: TGTGCCAGCAGCATAGCGGGCTACAATGAGCAGTTCTTC.

The chain has TRBV20-1 and TRBJ2-5; weak D call: TRBD1 (5 bases). The CDR3 has 12 residues. The ends were cut back, 6 bases at V and 1 base at J, with 9 bases in the middle. Germline lookup yields CDR1 DFQATT and CDR2 SNEGSKA (reference sequence). The CDR3 spells CSASRAQETQYF. CDR3 sequence (DNA): TGCAGTGCATCCAGGGCCCAAGAGACCCAGTACTTC.

The chain employs TRBV9 and TRBJ2-7; D ambiguous. Germline CDR1 is SGDLS and CDR2 is YYNGEE. The V end was cut by 4 bases, the J end by 0 bases, with 17 bases between. The CDR3 is 16 residues long. CDR3: CASSPQDLPGSYEQYF. DNA of the CDR3: TGTGCCAGCAGCCCCCAGGACCTCCCCGGCTCCTACGAGCAGTACTTC.

The chain recombines TRBV4-2 with TRBJ1-5; D is unresolved. Germline V gene data show CDR1 as LGHNA and CDR2 as YNFKEQ. The CDR3 length is 16 residues. V lost 1 base, J lost 3 bases, and 13 bases lay in between. CDR3 DNA sequence: TGTGCCAGCAGCCAAGCAGTCCAGACGGCCAATCAGCCCCAGCATTTT. Its translation: CASSQAVQTANQPQHF.

The V and J genes are TRBV11-2 and TRBJ2-3, with no clear D. The CDR3 is 14 amino acids. Germline V gene sequence: CDR1 SGHAT, CDR2 FQNNGV. V was trimmed by 4 bases and J by 4 bases, leaving 12 bases between them. CDR3 sequence reads: CASSWGSAADTQYF. The DNA of the CDR3 is TGTGCCAGCAGCTGGGGATCGGCCGCAGATACGCAGTATTTT.

This clonotype was counted ten times or more. The chain carries TRBV12-3 or TRBV12-4 and TRBJ2-4; a weak D match, TRBD1 (5 bases). There are 13 residues in the CDR3. The V end lost 3 bases, the J end lost 9 bases, and 12 bases lay between the germline ends. CDR3 in amino acids: CASSFQGVGIQYF. The CDR3 DNA follows: TGTGCCAGCAGTTTCCAGGGTGTGGGCATTCAGTACTTC.

CDR3 sequence reads: CASSYLGQGVSYEQYF. The CDR3, as DNA: TGTGCCAGCAGTTACTTGGGACAGGGGGTATCCTACGAGCAGTACTTC. V and J are TRBV6-5 and TRBJ2-7, with 11 bases lining up with TRBD1. Germline CDR1 is MNHEY and CDR2 is SVGAGI. The CDR3 runs 16 residues. V gave up 1 base and J gave up 1 base; unmatched junction bases: 3.

This clonotype was observed a handful of times. The V call is TRBV9, the J call TRBJ2-1; D perhaps matches TRBD1 (6 bases). Germline CDR1 and CDR2: SGDLS and YYNGEE. The CDR3 covers 16 residues. The ends were cut back, 0 bases at V and 0 bases at J, with 10 bases in the middle. The CDR3 DNA sequence: TGTGCCAGCAGCGTAGAGGGGGAGCCCTCCTACAATGAGCAGTTCTTC. Its protein product is CASSVEGEPSYNEQFF.

This clonotype was recorded at least ten times. The CDR3 protein is CASSLRTGVRQETQYF. The CDR3, as DNA: TGCGCCAGCAGCCTGCGGACAGGGGTTCGGCAAGAGACCCAGTACTTC. The chain couples TRBV5-1 to TRBJ2-5; 9 nucleotides agree with TRBD1. Trimming cost V 4 bases and J 2 bases; bases outside gene matches: 9. The CDR3 is made up of 16 amino acids. CDR1 and CDR2 from the germline V gene are SGHRS and YFSETQ.

Here the CDR3 DNA reads TGCAGTGCTACTATCTGGTCGGGCGCTGAAGCTTTCTTT. Amino acid sequence: CSATIWSGAEAFF. The rearrangement links TRBV20-1 to TRBJ1-1; no clear D gene. CDR1 is DFQATT, CDR2 SNEGSKA, per germline (reference sequence). This CDR3 is 13 amino acids long. Trimming pared 4 bases from V and 6 bases from J, leaving 15 bases between.

The chain links TRBV5-5 to TRBJ2-1; perhaps TRBD1 as D (6 bases). The V and J ends lost 0 bases and 2 bases respectively, with 12 bases between them. CDR1 and CDR2 from the germline V gene are SGHKS and YYEKEE (reference sequence). CDR3 length equals 16 residues. CDR3 sequence: CASSLVGAGTYNEQFF. As DNA, the CDR3 is TGTGCCAGCAGCTTGGTGGGGGCCGGCACCTACAATGAGCAGTTCTTC.

The CDR3: CASNRDRGINEQFF. CDR3 sequence (DNA): TGTGCCAGTAACCGGGACAGGGGTATTAATGAGCAGTTCTTC. The chain uses TRBV5-6 and TRBJ2-1; 10 bases map to TRBD1. The CDR3 consists of 14 residues. The V gene's germline CDR1 is SGHDT and CDR2 YYEEEE. The trim removed 8 bases at V and 7 bases at J, leaving 9 bases unmatched.

This clonotype has a handful of counts. The chain carries TRBV29-1 and TRBJ2-7; 10 positions match TRBD1. V lost 7 bases, J lost 4 bases, and 4 bases stayed unmatched. CDR3 length equals 12 residues. Germline V gives CDR1 SQVTM, CDR2 ANQGSEA. For the CDR3, the DNA is TGCAGCGGCCGGACAGGGGGTTACGAGCAGTACTTC. Its protein is CSGRTGGYEQYF.

This clonotype was picked up many times. The rearrangement links TRBV7-8 to TRBJ2-7; the D gene is possibly TRBD2 (6 bases). Trimming took 2 bases from V and 3 from J, leaving 11 bases between them. Germline lookup yields CDR1 SGHVS and CDR2 FQNEAQ. The CDR3 has 14 residues. The DNA for the CDR3 is TGTGCCAGCAGCTTACTTATGGGGGGCTACGAGCAGTACTTC. It encodes CASSLLMGGYEQYF.

The V call is TRBV4-2, the J call TRBJ1-2; 7 bases line up with TRBD1. The CDR3 is 15 amino acids. The germline CDR1 and CDR2 sequences are LGHNA and YNFKEQ. V shed 3 bases and J 4 bases; nucleotides not matched to a gene: 8. CDR3 sequence (DNA): TGTGCCAGCAGCCATTCGACCCGGGACAGCTATGGCTACACCTTC. Its translation is CASSHSTRDSYGYTF.

The chain couples TRBV20-1 to TRBJ2-7, with D perhaps matching TRBD2 (5 bases). Germline-derived CDR1 and CDR2 are DFQATT and SNEGSKA (reference sequence). V was clipped by 0 bases and J by 5 bases, with 11 bases between them. The CDR3 totals 13 residues. CDR3 in amino acids: CSARDNRGHEQYF. Written as DNA, the CDR3 is TGCAGTGCTAGAGATAACCGGGGTCACGAGCAGTACTTC.

The chain links TRBV12-3 or TRBV12-4 to TRBJ2-5; either TRBD1 or TRBD2 may supply D (6 bases each). V dropped 6 bases and J dropped 4 bases, with 18 bases sitting between them. The CDR3 is 15 residues long. For the CDR3, the DNA is TGTGCCAGCAGCCAAGTGGGGGGCGGTGGAGAGACCCAGTACTTC. Translation gives CASSQVGGGGETQYF.